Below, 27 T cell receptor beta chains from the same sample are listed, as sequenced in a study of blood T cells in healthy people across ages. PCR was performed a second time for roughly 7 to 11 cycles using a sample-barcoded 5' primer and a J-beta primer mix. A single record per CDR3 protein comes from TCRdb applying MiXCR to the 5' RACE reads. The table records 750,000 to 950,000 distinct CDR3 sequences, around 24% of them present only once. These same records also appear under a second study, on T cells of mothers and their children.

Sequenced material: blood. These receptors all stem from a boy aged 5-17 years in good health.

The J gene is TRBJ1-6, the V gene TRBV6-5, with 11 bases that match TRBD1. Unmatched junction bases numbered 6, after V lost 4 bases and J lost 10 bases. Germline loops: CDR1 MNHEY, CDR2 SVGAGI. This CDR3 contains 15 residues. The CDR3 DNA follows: TGTGCCAGCAGTTCTGGGACAGGGGGTGAGTCACCCCTCCACTTT. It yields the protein CASSSGTGGESPLHF.

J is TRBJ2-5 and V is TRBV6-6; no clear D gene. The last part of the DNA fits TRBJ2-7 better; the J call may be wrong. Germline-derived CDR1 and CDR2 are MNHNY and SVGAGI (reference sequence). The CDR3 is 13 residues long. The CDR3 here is CASSPDLSYEQYF. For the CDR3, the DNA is TGTGCCAGCAGTCCTGACCTTTCCTACGAGCAGTACTTC.

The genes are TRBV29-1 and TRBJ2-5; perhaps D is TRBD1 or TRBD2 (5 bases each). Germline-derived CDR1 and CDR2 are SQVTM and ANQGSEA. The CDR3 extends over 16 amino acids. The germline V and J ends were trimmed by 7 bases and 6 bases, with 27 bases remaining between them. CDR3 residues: CSGDWRQRGDEKTQYF. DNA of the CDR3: TGCAGCGGCGATTGGAGACAGAGAGGGGATGAAAAGACCCAGTACTTC.

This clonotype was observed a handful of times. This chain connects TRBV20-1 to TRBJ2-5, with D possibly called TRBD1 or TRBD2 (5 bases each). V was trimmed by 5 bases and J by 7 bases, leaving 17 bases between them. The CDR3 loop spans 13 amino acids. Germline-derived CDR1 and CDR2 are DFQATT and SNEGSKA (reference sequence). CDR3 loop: CSALRDGSGTQYF. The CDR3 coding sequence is TGCAGTGCTCTCCGGGACGGCTCTGGGACCCAGTACTTC.

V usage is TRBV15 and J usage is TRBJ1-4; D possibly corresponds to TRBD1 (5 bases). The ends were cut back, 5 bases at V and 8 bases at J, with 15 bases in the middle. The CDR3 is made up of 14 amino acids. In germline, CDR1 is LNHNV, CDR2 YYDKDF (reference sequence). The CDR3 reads CATSEWSREEKLFF. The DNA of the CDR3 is TGTGCCACCAGCGAGTGGAGCAGGGAGGAAAAACTGTTTTTT.

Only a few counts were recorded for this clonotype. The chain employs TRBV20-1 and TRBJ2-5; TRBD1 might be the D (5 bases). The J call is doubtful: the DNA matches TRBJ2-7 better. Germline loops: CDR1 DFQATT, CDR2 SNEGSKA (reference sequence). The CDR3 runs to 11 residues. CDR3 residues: CSARQGYEQYF. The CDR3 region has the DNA TGCAGTGCTCGGCAGGGCTACGAGCAGTACTTC.

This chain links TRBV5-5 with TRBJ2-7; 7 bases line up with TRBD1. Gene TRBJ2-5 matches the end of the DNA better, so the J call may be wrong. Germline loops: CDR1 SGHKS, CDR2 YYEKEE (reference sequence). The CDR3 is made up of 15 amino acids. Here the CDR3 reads CASSRQETGLETQYF. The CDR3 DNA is TGTGCCAGCAGCCGCCAGGAGACAGGGTTGGAGACCCAGTACTTC.

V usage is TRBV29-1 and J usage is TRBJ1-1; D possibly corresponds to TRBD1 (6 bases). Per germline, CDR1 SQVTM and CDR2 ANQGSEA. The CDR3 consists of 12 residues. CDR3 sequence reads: CTIGGLRTEAFF. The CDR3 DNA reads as TGCACCATAGGGGGGCTTAGGACTGAAGCTTTCTTT. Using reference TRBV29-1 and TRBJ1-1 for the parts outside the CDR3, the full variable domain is SAVISQKPSRDICQRGTSLTIQCQVDSQVTMMFWYRQQPGQSLTLIATANQGSEATYESGFVIDKFPISRPNLTFSTLTVSNMSPEDSSIYLCTIGGLRTEAFFGQGTRLTVV.

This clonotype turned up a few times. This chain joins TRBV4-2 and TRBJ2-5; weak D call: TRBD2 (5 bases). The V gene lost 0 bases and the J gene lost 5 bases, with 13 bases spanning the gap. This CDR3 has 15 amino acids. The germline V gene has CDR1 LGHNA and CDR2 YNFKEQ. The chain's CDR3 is CASSQDLVGVETQYF. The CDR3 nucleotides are TGTGCCAGCAGCCAAGATCTGGTGGGAGTGGAGACCCAGTACTTC.

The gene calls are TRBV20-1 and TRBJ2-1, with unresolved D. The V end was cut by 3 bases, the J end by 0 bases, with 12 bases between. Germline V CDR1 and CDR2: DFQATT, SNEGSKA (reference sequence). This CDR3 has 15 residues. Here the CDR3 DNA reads TGCAGTGCTAGGGACGGGCCTAGCTCCTACAATGAGCAGTTCTTC. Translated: CSARDGPSSYNEQFF.

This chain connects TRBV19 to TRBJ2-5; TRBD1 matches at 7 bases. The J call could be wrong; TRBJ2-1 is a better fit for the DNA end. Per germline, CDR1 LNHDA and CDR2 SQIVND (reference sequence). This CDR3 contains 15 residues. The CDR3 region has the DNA TGTGCCACCTCATTAGGGACAGCGTCCGTCGATGAGCAGTTCTTC. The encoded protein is CATSLGTASVDEQFF.

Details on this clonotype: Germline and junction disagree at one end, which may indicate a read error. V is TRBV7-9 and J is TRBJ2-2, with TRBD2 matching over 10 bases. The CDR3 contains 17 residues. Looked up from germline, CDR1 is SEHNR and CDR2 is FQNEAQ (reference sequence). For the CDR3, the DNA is TGTGCCAGCAGCTTAACACCTAGCGGGAGTGGAACCGGGGAGCCGTTTTTT. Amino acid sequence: CASSLTPSGSGTGEPFF.

This CDR3 is CASSLAPQGSTDTQYF. The CDR3 DNA follows: TGCGCCAGCAGCTTAGCCCCTCAGGGGAGCACAGATACGCAGTATTTT. The rearrangement uses TRBV5-1 and TRBJ2-3; a weak D match, TRBD1 (6 bases). The CDR3 has 16 amino acids. The V gene lost 2 bases and the J gene lost 0 bases, with 13 bases spanning the gap. Germline loops: CDR1 SGHRS, CDR2 YFSETQ.

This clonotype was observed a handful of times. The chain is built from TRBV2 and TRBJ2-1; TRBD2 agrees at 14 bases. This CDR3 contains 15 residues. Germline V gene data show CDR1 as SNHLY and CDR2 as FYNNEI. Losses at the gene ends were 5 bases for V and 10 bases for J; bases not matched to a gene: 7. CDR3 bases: TGTGCCAGCAGTCGACTAGCGGGGGGGCCAGGCGAGCAGTTCTTC. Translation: CASSRLAGGPGEQFF.

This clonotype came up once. The DNA of the CDR3 is TGCGCCAGCAGCTGGGACGGCTCTGGAAACACCATATATTTT. Protein product: CASSWDGSGNTIYF. The chain combines TRBV5-1 with TRBJ1-3; a possible D gene is TRBD1 (5 bases). The CDR3 loop spans 14 amino acids. Germline V gene lookup returns CDR1 SGHRS and CDR2 YFSETQ. V shed 3 bases and J shed 0 bases, with 7 bases lying between them.

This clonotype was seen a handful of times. The CDR3 DNA reads as TGCAGCGTTGAAGACGCCCGAGATACTGAAGCTTTCTTT. Translating gives CSVEDARDTEAFF. The V call is TRBV29-1, the J call TRBJ1-1; D uncertain. The V end lost 0 bases, the J end lost 5 bases, and 10 bases lay between the germline ends. The CDR3 is 13 amino acids. Germline V gene sequence: CDR1 SQVTM, CDR2 ANQGSEA.

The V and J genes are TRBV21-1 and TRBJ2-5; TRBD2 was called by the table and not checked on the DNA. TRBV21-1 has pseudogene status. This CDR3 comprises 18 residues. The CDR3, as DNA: TGTGCCAGCAGCAGGTTCAGCGGGGGAATGAAATTACAAGAGACCCAGCACTTC. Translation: CASSRFSGGMKLQETQHF.

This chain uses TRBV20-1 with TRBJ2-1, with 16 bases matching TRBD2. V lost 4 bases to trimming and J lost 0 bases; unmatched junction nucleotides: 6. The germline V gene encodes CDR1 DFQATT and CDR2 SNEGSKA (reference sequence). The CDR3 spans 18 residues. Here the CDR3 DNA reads TGCAGTGCTAATGGGGGACTAGCGGGGGGGAGCTCCTACAATGAGCAGTTCTTC. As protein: CSANGGLAGGSSYNEQFF.

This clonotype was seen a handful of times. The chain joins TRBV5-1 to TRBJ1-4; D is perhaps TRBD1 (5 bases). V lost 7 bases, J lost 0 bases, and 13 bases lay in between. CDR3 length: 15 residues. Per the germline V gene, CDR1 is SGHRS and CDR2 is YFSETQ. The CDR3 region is CASGRGLPTNEKLFF. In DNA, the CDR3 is TGCGCCAGCGGACGGGGACTACCAACTAATGAAAAACTGTTTTTT.

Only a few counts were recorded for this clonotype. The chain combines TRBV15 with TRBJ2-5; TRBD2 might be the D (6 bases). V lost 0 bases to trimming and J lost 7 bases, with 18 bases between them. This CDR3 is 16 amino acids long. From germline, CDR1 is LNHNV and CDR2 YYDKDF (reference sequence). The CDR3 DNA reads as TGTGCCACCAGCAGAGAGTCGATGACGGGGGAAGGGACCCAGTACTTC. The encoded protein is CATSRESMTGEGTQYF.

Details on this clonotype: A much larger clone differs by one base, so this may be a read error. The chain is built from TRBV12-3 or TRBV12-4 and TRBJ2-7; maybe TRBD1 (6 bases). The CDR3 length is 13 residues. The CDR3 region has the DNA TGTGCCAGCAGTTTAGCGGGGGCCTACAAGCAGTACTTC. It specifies CASSLAGAYKQYF.

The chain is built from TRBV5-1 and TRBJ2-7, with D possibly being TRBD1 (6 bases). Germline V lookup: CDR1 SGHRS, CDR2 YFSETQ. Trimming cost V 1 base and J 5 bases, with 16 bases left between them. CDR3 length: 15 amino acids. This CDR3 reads CASSLSLVRGNEQYF. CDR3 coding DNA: TGCGCCAGCAGCTTGTCTCTTGTTAGGGGGAACGAGCAGTACTTC.

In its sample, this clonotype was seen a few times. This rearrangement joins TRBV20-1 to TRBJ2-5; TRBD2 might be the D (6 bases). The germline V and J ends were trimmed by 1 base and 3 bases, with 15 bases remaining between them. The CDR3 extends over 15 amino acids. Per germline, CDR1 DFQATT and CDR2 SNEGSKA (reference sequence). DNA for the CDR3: TGCAGTGCTAGAGGGAGGGTGGGGCTCGAAGAGACCCAGTACTTC. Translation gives CSARGRVGLEETQYF.

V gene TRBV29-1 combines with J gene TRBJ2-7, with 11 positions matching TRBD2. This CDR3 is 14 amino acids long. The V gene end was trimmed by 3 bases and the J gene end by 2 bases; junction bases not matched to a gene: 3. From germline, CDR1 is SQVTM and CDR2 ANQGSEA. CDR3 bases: TGCAGCGTTGAGGGGACTAGCGGTCCCTACGAGCAGTACTTC. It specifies CSVEGTSGPYEQYF.

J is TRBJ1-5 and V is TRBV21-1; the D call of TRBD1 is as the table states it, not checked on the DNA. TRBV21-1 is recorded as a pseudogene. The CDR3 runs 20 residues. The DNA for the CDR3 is TGTGCCAGCAGCAGAGGACAAAGGGGACAGGGGTATCCGGATGATCAGCCCCAGCATTTT. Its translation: CASSRGQRGQGYPDDQPQHF.

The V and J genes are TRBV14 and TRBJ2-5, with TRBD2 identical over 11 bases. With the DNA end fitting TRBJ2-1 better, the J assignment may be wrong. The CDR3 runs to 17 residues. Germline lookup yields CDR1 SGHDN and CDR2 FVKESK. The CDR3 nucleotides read TGTGCCAGCAGCCACCATCTAGCGGGGGGACCTGACAATGAGCAGTTCTTC. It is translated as CASSHHLAGGPDNEQFF.

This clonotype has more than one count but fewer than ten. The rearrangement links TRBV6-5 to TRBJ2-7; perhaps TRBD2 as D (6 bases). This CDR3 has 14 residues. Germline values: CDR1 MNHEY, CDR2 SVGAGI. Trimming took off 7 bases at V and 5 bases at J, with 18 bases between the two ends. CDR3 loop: CASNRQGLWDEQYF. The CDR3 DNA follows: TGTGCCAGCAATCGGCAGGGACTCTGGGACGAGCAGTACTTC.